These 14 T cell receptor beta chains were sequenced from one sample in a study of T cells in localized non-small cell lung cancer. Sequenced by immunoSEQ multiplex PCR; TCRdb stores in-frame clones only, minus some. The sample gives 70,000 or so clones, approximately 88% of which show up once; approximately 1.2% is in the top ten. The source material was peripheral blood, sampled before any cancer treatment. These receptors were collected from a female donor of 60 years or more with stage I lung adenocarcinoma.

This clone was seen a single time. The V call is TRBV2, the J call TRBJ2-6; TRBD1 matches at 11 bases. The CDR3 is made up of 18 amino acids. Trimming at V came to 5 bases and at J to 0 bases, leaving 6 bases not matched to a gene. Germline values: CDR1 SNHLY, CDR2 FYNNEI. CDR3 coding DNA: TGTGCCAGCAGTCACACCGGGACAGGGGGCTCTGGGGCCAACGTCCTGACTTTC. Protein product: CASSHTGTGGSGANVLTF. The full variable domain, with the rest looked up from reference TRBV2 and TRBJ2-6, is EPEVTQTPSHQVTQMGQEVILRCVPISNHLYFYWYRQILGQKVEFLVSFYNNEISEKSEIFDDQFSVERPDGSNFTLKIRSTKLEDSAMYFCASSHTGTGGSGANVLTFGAGSRLTVL.

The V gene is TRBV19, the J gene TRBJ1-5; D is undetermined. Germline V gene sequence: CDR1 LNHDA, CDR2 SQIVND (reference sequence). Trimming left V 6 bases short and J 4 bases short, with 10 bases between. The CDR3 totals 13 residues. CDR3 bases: TGTGCCAGTAGCATTCCAGGAAATCAGCCCCAGCATTTT. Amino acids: CASSIPGNQPQHF.

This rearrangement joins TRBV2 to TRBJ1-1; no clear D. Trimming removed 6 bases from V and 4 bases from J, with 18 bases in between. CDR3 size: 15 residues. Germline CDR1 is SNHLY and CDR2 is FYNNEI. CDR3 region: CASSRYPVPGTEAFF. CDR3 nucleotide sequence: TGTGCCAGCAGCAGGTACCCGGTTCCTGGCACTGAAGCTTTCTTT. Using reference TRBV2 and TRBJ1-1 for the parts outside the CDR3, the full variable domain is EPEVTQTPSHQVTQMGQEVILRCVPISNHLYFYWYRQILGQKVEFLVSFYNNEISEKSEIFDDQFSVERPDGSNFTLKIRSTKLEDSAMYFCASSRYPVPGTEAFFGQGTRLTVV.

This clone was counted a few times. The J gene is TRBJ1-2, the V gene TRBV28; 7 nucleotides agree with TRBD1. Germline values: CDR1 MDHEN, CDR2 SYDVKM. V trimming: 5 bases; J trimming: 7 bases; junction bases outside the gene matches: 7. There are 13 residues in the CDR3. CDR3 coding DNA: TGTGCCAGCAGTGTTAGGGGGCTCCGTGGCTACACCTTC. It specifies CASSVRGLRGYTF.

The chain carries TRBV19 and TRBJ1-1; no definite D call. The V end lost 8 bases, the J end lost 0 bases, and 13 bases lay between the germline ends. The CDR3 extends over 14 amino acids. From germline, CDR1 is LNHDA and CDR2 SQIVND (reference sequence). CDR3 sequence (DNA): TGTGCCAGTGAGGACTCGCGGGTGAACACTGAAGCTTTCTTT. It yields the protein CASEDSRVNTEAFF.

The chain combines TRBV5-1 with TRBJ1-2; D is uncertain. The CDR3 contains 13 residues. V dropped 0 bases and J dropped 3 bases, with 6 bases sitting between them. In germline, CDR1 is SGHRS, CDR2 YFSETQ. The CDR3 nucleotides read TGCGCCAGCAGCTTGGCAGGATACTATGGCTACACCTTC. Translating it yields CASSLAGYYGYTF.

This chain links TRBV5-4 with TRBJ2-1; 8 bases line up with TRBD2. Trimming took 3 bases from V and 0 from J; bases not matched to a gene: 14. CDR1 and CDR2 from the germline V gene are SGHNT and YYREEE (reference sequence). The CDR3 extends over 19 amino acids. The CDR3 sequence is CASSSRRAGETSSYNEQFF. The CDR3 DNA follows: TGTGCCAGCAGCTCGCGCCGAGCGGGAGAAACTAGCTCCTACAATGAGCAGTTCTTC.

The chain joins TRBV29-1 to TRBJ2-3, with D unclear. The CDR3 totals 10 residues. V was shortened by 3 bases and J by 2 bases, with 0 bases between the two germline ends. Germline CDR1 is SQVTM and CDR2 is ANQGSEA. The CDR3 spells CSVDTDTQYF. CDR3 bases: TGCAGCGTTGACACAGATACGCAGTATTTT.

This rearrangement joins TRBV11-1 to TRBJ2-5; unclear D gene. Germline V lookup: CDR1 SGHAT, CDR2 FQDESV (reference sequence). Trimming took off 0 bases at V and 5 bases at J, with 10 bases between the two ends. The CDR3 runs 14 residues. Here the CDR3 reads CASSLAGQGETQYF. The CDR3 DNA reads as TGTGCCAGCAGCTTAGCGGGCCAAGGGGAGACCCAGTACTTC. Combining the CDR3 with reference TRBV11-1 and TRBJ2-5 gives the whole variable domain EAEVAQSPRYKITEKSQAVAFWCDPISGHATLYWYRQILGQGPELLVQFQDESVVDDSQLPKDRFSAERLKGVDSTLKIQPAELGDSAMYLCASSLAGQGETQYFGPGTRLLVL.

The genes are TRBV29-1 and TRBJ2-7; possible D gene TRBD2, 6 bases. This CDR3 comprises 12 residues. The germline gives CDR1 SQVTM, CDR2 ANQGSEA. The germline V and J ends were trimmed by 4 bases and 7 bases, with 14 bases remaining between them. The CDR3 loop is CSVVLGAGEQYF. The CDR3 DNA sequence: TGCAGCGTTGTGTTAGGGGCGGGGGAGCAGTACTTC.

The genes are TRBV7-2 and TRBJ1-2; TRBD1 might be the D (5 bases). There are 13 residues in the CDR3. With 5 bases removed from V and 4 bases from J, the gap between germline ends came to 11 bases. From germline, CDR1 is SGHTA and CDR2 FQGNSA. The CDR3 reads CASSPEGIYGYTF. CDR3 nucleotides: TGTGCCAGCAGCCCCGAGGGGATCTATGGCTACACCTTC.

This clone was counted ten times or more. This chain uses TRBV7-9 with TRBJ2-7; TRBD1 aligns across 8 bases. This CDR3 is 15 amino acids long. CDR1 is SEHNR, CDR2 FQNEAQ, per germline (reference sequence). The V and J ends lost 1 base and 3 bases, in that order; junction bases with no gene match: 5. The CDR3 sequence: CASSLGGTGDYEQYF. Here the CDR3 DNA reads TGTGCCAGCAGCTTAGGGGGGACAGGCGACTACGAGCAGTACTTC.

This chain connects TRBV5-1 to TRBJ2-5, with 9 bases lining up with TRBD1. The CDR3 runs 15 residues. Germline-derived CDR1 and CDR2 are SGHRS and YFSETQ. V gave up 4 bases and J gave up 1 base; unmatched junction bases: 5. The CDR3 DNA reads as TGCGCCAGCAGCCGACAGGGGGGTATCCAAGAGACCCAGTACTTC. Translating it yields CASSRQGGIQETQYF.

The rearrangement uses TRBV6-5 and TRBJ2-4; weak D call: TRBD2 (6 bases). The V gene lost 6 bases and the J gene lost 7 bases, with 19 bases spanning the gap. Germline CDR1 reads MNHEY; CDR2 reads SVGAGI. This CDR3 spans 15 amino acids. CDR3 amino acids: CASRSHGAGRNIQYF. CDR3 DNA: TGTGCCAGCAGATCCCACGGGGCGGGGAGGAACATTCAGTACTTC.